A single sample is the source of the 22 T cell receptor beta chains below, sequenced in a study of blood T cells in healthy people across ages. A sample-barcoded 5' primer and a J-beta primer mix were used in a second PCR of roughly 6 to 11 cycles. Each CDR3 protein is one row after TCRdb ran MiXCR on the 5' RACE reads. The sample has about 760,000 distinct CDR3 sequences; around 50% are singletons. Sequencing was done on a sample of blood. The receptors originated from a man aged 40-49 years in good health.

This clonotype was observed a handful of times. CDR3 in amino acids: CASSSAGLAGPGDTQYF. In nucleotides, the CDR3 is TGTGCCAGCAGCTCAGCCGGACTAGCGGGTCCCGGGGATACGCAGTATTTT. The chain uses TRBV13 and TRBJ2-3; 11 bases are a match to TRBD2. The CDR3 covers 17 residues. With V trimmed by 4 bases and J by 6 bases, 12 bases remained unmatched. Germline V gene lookup returns CDR1 PRHDT and CDR2 FYEKMQ (reference sequence).

This clonotype has a handful of counts. The gene calls are TRBV4-1 and TRBJ2-5, with D perhaps matching TRBD2 (5 bases). CDR3 length: 14 residues. Germline V lookup: CDR1 MGHRA, CDR2 YSYEKL. The V end was cut by 5 bases, the J end by 5 bases, with 15 bases between. The CDR3 reads CASSNTGGYETQYF. Written as DNA, the CDR3 is TGCGCCAGCAGCAACACCGGCGGGTATGAGACCCAGTACTTC.

The chain joins TRBV20-1 to TRBJ1-1, with 7 bases aligning to TRBD1. The germline gives CDR1 DFQATT, CDR2 SNEGSKA (reference sequence). Trimming cost V 6 bases and J 2 bases; bases outside gene matches: 9. The CDR3 is 14 residues long. CDR3 coding DNA: TGCAGTGCCCCTCTTGGGACAGCAAACACTGAAGCTTTCTTT. Amino acids: CSAPLGTANTEAFF.

The chain is built from TRBV7-2 and TRBJ2-4; TRBD1 matches 8 bases. The germline gives CDR1 SGHTA, CDR2 FQGNSA. Trimming removed 6 bases from V and 6 bases from J; junction bases left unmatched: 16. The CDR3 has 17 residues. The CDR3: CASSSVGAGGYRNIQYF. In DNA, the CDR3 is TGTGCCAGCAGTTCAGTTGGGGCAGGGGGCTACAGAAACATTCAGTACTTC.

V usage is TRBV28 and J usage is TRBJ2-4; D could derive from TRBD1 or TRBD2 (6 bases each). V was shortened by 5 bases and J by 1 base, with 21 bases between the two germline ends. The CDR3 contains 18 residues. Looked up from germline, CDR1 is MDHEN and CDR2 is SYDVKM. The CDR3 here is CASSAEPGALHAKNIQYF. Written as DNA, the CDR3 is TGTGCCAGCAGTGCCGAACCGGGGGCGCTCCACGCCAAAAACATTCAGTACTTC.

This chain connects TRBV29-1 to TRBJ1-2, with D tentatively TRBD1 (5 bases). The V gene lost 7 bases and the J gene lost 6 bases, with 15 bases spanning the gap. Germline V CDR1 and CDR2: SQVTM, ANQGSEA. This CDR3 region has 12 residues. The CDR3 sequence is CSGAETVNGYTF. DNA for the CDR3: TGCAGCGGGGCGGAGACAGTTAATGGCTACACCTTC. Using reference TRBV29-1 and TRBJ1-2 for the parts outside the CDR3, the full variable domain is SAVISQKPSRDICQRGTSLTIQCQVDSQVTMMFWYRQQPGQSLTLIATANQGSEATYESGFVIDKFPISRPNLTFSTLTVSNMSPEDSSIYLCSGAETVNGYTFGSGTRLTVV.

This clonotype was counted only a few times. V usage is TRBV7-8 and J usage is TRBJ2-1, with D unresolved. The CDR3 is 12 residues long. Germline lookup yields CDR1 SGHVS and CDR2 FQNEAQ. V was cut by 6 bases and J by 6 bases, with 9 bases left in between. The CDR3 spells CASSHLTNEQFF. The CDR3 region has the DNA TGTGCCAGCAGTCATTTAACCAATGAGCAGTTCTTC. The full variable domain, in which reference TRBV7-8 and TRBJ2-1 provide the parts outside the CDR3, is GAGVSQSPRYKVAKRGQDVALRCDPISGHVSLFWYQQALGQGPEFLTYFQNEAQLDKSGLPSDRFFAERPEGSVSTLKIQRTQQEDSAVYLCASSHLTNEQFFGPGTRLTVL.

In regard to this clonotype: A much bigger clone sits one base away, suggesting this may be a read error. The gene calls are TRBV29-1 and TRBJ2-1; D is unresolved. V gave up 4 bases and J gave up 5 bases, with 12 bases separating them. The CDR3 runs 13 residues. Germline V lookup: CDR1 SQVTM, CDR2 ANQGSEA. In nucleotides, the CDR3 is TGCAGCGTTGTTGTCCCCACCAACAATGAGCAGTTCTTC. Its protein is CSVVVPTNNEQFF.

The V and J genes are TRBV12-3 or TRBV12-4 and TRBJ2-5; 10 bases match TRBD1. J gave up 5 bases and V 6 bases, and 9 bases lay outside the gene matches. The CDR3 runs to 15 residues. This chain's CDR3 is CASRMTGGFFETQYF. The DNA of the CDR3 is TGTGCCAGCAGGATGACAGGGGGCTTTTTTGAGACCCAGTACTTC.

The genes are TRBV20-1 and TRBJ2-1; no reliable D call. Germline V CDR1 and CDR2: DFQATT, SNEGSKA (reference sequence). V was shortened by 5 bases and J by 6 bases, with 11 bases between the two germline ends. The CDR3 contains 12 residues. The CDR3 DNA sequence: TGCAGTGCTTTGCAGGTTATCAATGAGCAGTTCTTC. This encodes CSALQVINEQFF.

CDR3 sequence reads: CASNGEGLAGGGLADTQYF. In nucleotides, the CDR3 is TGTGCCAGCAACGGGGAGGGACTAGCGGGGGGAGGATTAGCAGATACGCAGTATTTT. The chain couples TRBV11-2 to TRBJ2-3, with 15 nucleotides matching TRBD2. CDR1 is SGHAT and CDR2 is FQNNGV in the germline V gene. V was pared by 7 bases and J by 4 bases, with 15 bases of the junction left unmatched. This CDR3 has 19 amino acids.

The V call is TRBV28, the J call TRBJ2-7; 13 bases line up with TRBD2. With 7 bases clipped from V and 4 bases from J, the junction kept 4 bases outside the gene matches. In germline, CDR1 is MDHEN, CDR2 SYDVKM. This CDR3 region has 14 residues. The CDR3 DNA is TGTGCCAGCACCTTGACTAGCGGGGGGTACGAGCAGTACTTC. Residues: CASTLTSGGYEQYF.

The chain is built from TRBV4-3 and TRBJ2-3; weak D call: TRBD2 (5 bases). The V end lost 1 base, the J end lost 0 bases, and 17 bases lay between the germline ends. The germline CDR1 and CDR2 sequences are LGHNA and YSLEER. The CDR3 sequence is 18 residues long. The CDR3 sequence: CASSQGPAEHPSTDTQYF. CDR3 sequence (DNA): TGCGCCAGCAGCCAAGGACCAGCGGAACACCCGAGCACAGATACGCAGTATTTT.

The gene calls are TRBV5-1 and TRBJ2-7; D call uncertain. The germline CDR1 and CDR2 sequences are SGHRS and YFSETQ. Trimming took off 0 bases at V and 2 bases at J, with 12 bases between the two ends. The CDR3 consists of 15 residues. CDR3 bases: TGCGCCAGCAGCTTGGGGGTTGACGGAACCTACGAGCAGTACTTC. This gives the protein CASSLGVDGTYEQYF.

The CDR3: CASSSTGQGNQPQHF. The CDR3 coding sequence is TGTGCCAGCAGCTCGACAGGCCAGGGGAATCAGCCCCAGCATTTT. V is TRBV6-5 and J is TRBJ1-5; TRBD1 might be the D (6 bases). The ends were cut back, 6 bases at V and 4 bases at J, with 16 bases in the middle. Germline V gives CDR1 MNHEY, CDR2 SVGAGI. This CDR3 region has 15 residues.

J is TRBJ1-1 and V is TRBV29-1, with no clear D. The germline V gene has CDR1 SQVTM and CDR2 ANQGSEA. V was clipped by 3 bases and J by 4 bases, with 9 bases between them. This CDR3 comprises 12 residues. The CDR3: CSVDFHLTEAFF. DNA for the CDR3: TGCAGCGTTGATTTCCATCTCACTGAAGCTTTCTTT.

This clonotype came up a few times. The chain carries TRBV29-1 and TRBJ2-1; 9 bases fit TRBD1. The CDR3 spans 16 residues. Germline values: CDR1 SQVTM, CDR2 ANQGSEA. The V gene end was trimmed by 4 bases and the J gene end by 3 bases; junction bases not matched to a gene: 10. The CDR3 DNA follows: TGCAGCGTTGTTCCCGGGACAGGGATCTTCTACAATGAGCAGTTCTTC. It encodes CSVVPGTGIFYNEQFF.

The chain links TRBV19 to TRBJ1-2; D possibly corresponds to TRBD1 (6 bases). Germline V gene lookup returns CDR1 LNHDA and CDR2 SQIVND (reference sequence). Trimming removed 5 bases from V and 5 bases from J, with 15 bases in between. The CDR3 spans 14 residues. The DNA for the CDR3 is TGTGCCAGTAGTGGTGGACAGCAGACATATGGCTACACCTTC. It encodes CASSGGQQTYGYTF.

The chain employs TRBV29-1 and TRBJ2-5; 8 nucleotides agree with TRBD1. CDR3 size: 17 residues. V was pared by 5 bases and J by 5 bases, with 19 bases of the junction left unmatched. Germline V gene lookup returns CDR1 SQVTM and CDR2 ANQGSEA. The CDR3 sequence: CSVPRDRKLPLRETQYF. The CDR3 DNA reads TGCAGCGTTCCTCGGGACAGGAAACTTCCCCTGCGGGAGACCCAGTACTTC.

On this clonotype: The junction departs from the called germline gene at one end, perhaps through a read error. V is TRBV4-2 and J is TRBJ1-5; possibly TRBD1 for D (5 bases). Looked up from germline, CDR1 is LGHNA and CDR2 is YNFKEQ. This CDR3 comprises 14 residues. The CDR3 sequence is CANSQEGPNQPQHF. CDR3 DNA sequence: TGTGCCAACAGCCAAGAGGGACCTAATCAGCCCCAGCATTTT.

The V and J genes are TRBV18 and TRBJ2-7; D possibly corresponds to TRBD1 (6 bases). This CDR3 contains 15 residues. Germline V gene lookup returns CDR1 KGHSH and CDR2 LQKENI. Between the trimmed V and J ends, which lost 0 bases and 6 bases, there was a span of 15 bases. The CDR3 here is CASSPPARTEGEQYF. CDR3 nucleotides: TGTGCCAGCTCACCACCTGCCAGGACAGAAGGCGAGCAGTACTTC.

About this clonotype: Relative to the germline gene, one junction end is altered; a read error may explain this. The CDR3: CATSSTTGLAGNEQFF. CDR3 sequence (DNA): TGCGCCACCAGCTCCACTACGGGACTAGCGGGAAATGAGCAGTTCTTC. J is TRBJ2-1 and V is TRBV7-3; 13 positions match TRBD2. Looked up from germline, CDR1 is SGHTA and CDR2 is FQGTGA. The CDR3 covers 16 residues.